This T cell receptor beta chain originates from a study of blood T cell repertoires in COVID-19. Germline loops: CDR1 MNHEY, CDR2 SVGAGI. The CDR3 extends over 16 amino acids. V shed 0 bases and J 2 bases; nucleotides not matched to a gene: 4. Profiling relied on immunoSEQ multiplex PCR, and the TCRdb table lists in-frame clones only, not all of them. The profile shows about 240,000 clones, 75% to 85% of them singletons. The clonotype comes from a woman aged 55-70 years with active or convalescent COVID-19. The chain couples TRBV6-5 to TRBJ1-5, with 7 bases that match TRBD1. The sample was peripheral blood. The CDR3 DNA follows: TGTGCCAGCAGTTACTCGAGACAGGGAGGCAATCAGCCCCAGCATTTT. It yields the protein CASSYSRQGGNQPQHF.